This T cell receptor (beta chain) was retrieved from a study of a mutant IDH1 vaccine in newly diagnosed glioma. Whole-study context: Most patients had received both radiotherapy and temozolomide, the prior options being radiotherapy, temozolomide, or both.

V lost 0 bases to trimming and J lost 7 bases, with 11 bases between them. Germline values: CDR1 SGHDT, CDR2 YYEEEE. The CDR3 covers 14 residues. Study-wide points: Pseudoprogression seemed unrelated to changes in top peripheral T cell clonotypes. Evidence of vaccine-induced immune responses was documented in 85% to 95% of patients.

About this clone: What it recognizes is unknown.

Profiling relied on immunoSEQ multiplex PCR, and the TCRdb table lists in-frame clones only, not all of them. Of around 92,000 clones listed, roughly 90% are singletons. The time point is: baseline, week 1 (first vaccination visit). Indicated treatment: pre-vaccination baseline after standard-of-care therapy. The chain is built from TRBV5-6 and TRBJ2-4; the D call may be TRBD1 or TRBD2 (6 bases each). The receptor's source is a woman aged 45-65 years with glioma. The sequences come from PBMCs, collected from a glioma patient treated with radiotherapy, temozolomide or both. The CDR3 reads CASSLVGGMNIQYF. The DNA for the CDR3 is TGTGCCAGCAGCTTGGTGGGGGGCATGAACATTCAGTACTTC. Full variable domain (outside the CDR3, taken from reference TRBV5-6 and TRBJ2-4): DAGVTQSPTHLIKTRGQQVTLRCSPKSGHDTVSWYQQALGQGPQFIFQYYEEEERQRGNFPDRFSGHQFPNYSSELNVNALLLGDSALYLCASSLVGGMNIQYFGAGTRLSVL.